This T cell receptor beta chain came from a study of beta chain features in type 1 diabetes. V lost 5 bases to trimming and J lost 4 bases; unmatched junction nucleotides: 6. Germline CDR1 LGHNA, CDR2 YSLEER. The length of the CDR3 is 15 residues. cDNA synthesis used the whole RNA isolate, giving expressed TCRB sequences. Repertoires were generated with immunoSEQ multiplex PCR, while TCRdb's copy carries only in-frame clones and drops some. The sample shows hundreds of thousands of clones, roughly 13% of them seen only once. The source is a man younger than 35 in good health. V is TRBV4-3 and J is TRBJ2-5; 11 bases map to TRBD2. Sequenced: naive CD4+ T cells from blood. The CDR3 coding sequence is TGCGCCAGCAGCTTTAGCGGGGGGGCGGCAGAGACCCAGTACTTC. As protein: CASSFSGGAAETQYF.